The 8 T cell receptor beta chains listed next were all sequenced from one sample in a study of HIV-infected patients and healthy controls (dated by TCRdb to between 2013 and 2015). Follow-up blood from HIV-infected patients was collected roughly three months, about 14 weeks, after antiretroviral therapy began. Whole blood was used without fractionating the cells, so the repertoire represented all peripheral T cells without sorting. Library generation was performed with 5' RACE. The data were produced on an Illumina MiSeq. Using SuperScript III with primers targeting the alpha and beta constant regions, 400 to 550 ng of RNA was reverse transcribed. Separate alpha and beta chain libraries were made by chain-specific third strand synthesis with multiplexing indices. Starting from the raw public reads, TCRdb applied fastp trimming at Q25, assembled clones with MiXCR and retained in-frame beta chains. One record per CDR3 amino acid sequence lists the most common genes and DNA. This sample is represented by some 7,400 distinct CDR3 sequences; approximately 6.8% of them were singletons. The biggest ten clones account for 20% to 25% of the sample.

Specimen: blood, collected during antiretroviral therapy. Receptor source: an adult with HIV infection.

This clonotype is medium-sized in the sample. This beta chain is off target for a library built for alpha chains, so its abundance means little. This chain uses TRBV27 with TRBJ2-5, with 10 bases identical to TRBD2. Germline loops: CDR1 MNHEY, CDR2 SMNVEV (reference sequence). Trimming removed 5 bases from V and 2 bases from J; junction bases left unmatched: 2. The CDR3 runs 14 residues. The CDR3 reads CASSLAGVQETQYF. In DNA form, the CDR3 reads TGTGCCAGCAGTCTAGCGGGGGTGCAAGAGACCCAGTACTTC.

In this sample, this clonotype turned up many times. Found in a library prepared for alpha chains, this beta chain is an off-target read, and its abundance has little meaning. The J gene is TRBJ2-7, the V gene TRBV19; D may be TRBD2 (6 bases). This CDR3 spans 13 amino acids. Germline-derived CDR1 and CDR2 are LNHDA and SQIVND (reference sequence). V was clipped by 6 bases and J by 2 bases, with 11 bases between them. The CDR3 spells CASSPGLTYEQYF. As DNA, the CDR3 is TGTGCCAGTAGCCCGGGACTTACCTACGAGCAGTACTTC.

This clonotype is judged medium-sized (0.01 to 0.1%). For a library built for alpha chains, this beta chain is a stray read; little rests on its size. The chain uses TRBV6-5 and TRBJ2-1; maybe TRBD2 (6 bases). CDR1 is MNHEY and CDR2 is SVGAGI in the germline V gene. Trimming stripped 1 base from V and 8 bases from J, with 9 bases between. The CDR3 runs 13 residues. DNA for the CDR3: TGTGCCAGCAGTTACTTTTGGGGGGATGAGCAGTTCTTC. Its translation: CASSYFWGDEQFF.

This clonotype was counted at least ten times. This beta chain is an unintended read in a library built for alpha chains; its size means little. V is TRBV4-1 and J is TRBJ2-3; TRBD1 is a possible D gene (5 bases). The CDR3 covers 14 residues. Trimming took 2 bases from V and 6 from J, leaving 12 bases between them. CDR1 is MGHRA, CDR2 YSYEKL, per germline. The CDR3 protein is CASSQIPGHDTQYF. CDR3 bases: TGCGCCAGCAGCCAAATACCCGGACATGATACGCAGTATTTT.

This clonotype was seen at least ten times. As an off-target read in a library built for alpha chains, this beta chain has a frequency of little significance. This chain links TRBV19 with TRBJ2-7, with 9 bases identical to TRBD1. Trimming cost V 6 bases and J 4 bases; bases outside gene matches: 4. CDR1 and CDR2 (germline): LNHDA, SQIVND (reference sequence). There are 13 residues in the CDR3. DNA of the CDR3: TGTGCCAGTAGCCCGACAGGGGGGTACGAGCAGTACTTC. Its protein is CASSPTGGYEQYF.

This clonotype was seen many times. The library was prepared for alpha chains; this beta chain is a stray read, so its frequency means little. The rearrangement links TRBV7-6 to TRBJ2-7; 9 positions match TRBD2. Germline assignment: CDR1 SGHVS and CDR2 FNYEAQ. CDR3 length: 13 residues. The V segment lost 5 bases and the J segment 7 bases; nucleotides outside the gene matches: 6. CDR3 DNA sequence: TGTGCCAGCAGCGTTAGCGGGGGCGCAGAGCAGTACTTC. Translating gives CASSVSGGAEQYF.

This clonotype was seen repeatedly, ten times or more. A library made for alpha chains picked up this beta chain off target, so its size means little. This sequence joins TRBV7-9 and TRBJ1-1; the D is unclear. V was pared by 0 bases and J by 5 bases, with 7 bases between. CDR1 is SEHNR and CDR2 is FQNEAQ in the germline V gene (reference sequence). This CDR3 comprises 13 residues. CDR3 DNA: TGTGCCAGCAGCTTAGCGCATGGAACTGAAGCTTTCTTT. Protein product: CASSLAHGTEAFF.

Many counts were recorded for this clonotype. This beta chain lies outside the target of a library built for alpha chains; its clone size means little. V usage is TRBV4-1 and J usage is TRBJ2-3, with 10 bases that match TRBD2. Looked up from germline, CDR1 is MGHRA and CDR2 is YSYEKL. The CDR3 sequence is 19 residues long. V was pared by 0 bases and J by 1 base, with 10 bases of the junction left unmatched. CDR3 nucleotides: TGCGCCAGCAGCCAAGATAGCCAGCGGGGGGGCCGTGGCACAGATACGCAGTATTTT. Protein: CASSQDSQRGGRGTDTQYF.